These 28 T cell receptor beta chains originate from one sample sequenced in a study of cytomegalovirus exposure and HLA in healthy donors. Both 60 Vbeta primers and 13 Jbeta primers went into the PCR. The repertoire was sequenced with immunoSEQ multiplex PCR; TCRdb's copy has only in-frame clones and lacks some. The data contain 150,000 to 200,000 clones, approximately 85% of them singletons. What was sequenced was PBMCs. The receptors shown here come from a girl aged 10 to 17 in good health and CMV-seropositive.

This chain connects TRBV6-6 to TRBJ2-7, with D tentatively TRBD1 (6 bases). The germline CDR1 and CDR2 sequences are MNHNY and SVGAGI (reference sequence). V dropped 2 bases and J dropped 3 bases, with 11 bases sitting between them. The CDR3 length is 14 residues. CDR3 in amino acids: CASSYPGVHYEQYF. Written as DNA, the CDR3 is TGTGCCAGCAGTTACCCAGGGGTGCACTACGAGCAGTACTTC.

This chain links TRBV27 with TRBJ2-7; tentatively, D is TRBD1 (7 bases). The CDR3 covers 13 residues. Germline V lookup: CDR1 MNHEY, CDR2 SMNVEV (reference sequence). Trimming cost V 11 bases and J 0 bases, with 14 bases left between them. CDR3 amino acids: CASQGGSSYEQYF. The CDR3 nucleotides read TGTGCCTCCCAGGGGGGATCCTCCTACGAGCAGTACTTC.

V gene TRBV7-9 combines with J gene TRBJ1-2; TRBD1 matches at 7 bases. V dropped 1 base and J dropped 4; count of bases not matched to a gene: 6. The CDR3 is made up of 15 amino acids. Germline values: CDR1 SEHNR, CDR2 FQNEAQ (reference sequence). Here the CDR3 DNA reads TGTGCCAGCAGCTTAGGTCAGGGACAGACCTATGGCTACACCTTC. It yields the protein CASSLGQGQTYGYTF.

The chain combines TRBV6-5 with TRBJ1-1; D might be TRBD1 (6 bases). The CDR3 length is 15 residues. Germline CDR1 MNHEY, CDR2 SVGAGI. V was trimmed by 0 bases and J by 1 base, leaving 9 bases between them. In DNA form, the CDR3 reads TGTGCCAGCAGTTACTCTGCCAGGGGGAACACTGAAGCTTTCTTT. Its translation: CASSYSARGNTEAFF.

V gene TRBV6-5 combines with J gene TRBJ1-2; 8 positions agree with TRBD1. CDR1 is MNHEY, CDR2 SVGAGI, per germline. Unmatched junction bases numbered 3, after V lost 5 bases and J lost 1 base. This CDR3 region has 14 residues. CDR3 residues: CASSQDRGNYGYTF. CDR3 DNA sequence: TGTGCCAGCAGTCAAGACAGGGGTAACTATGGCTACACCTTC.

The rearrangement uses TRBV30 and TRBJ1-1, with 7 bases lining up with TRBD1. Losses at the gene ends were 3 bases for V and 4 bases for J; bases not matched to a gene: 5. CDR1 GTSNPN and CDR2 SVGIG come from the germline V gene (reference sequence). The CDR3 consists of 13 residues. CDR3 in DNA: TGTGCCTGGAGAAAGACAGGGAGCACTGAAGCTTTCTTT. This codes for CAWRKTGSTEAFF.

As concerns this clone: At one of its ends the junction is not consistent with the germline gene, which may arise from a read error. The chain combines TRBV30 with TRBJ1-1; D is undetermined. This CDR3 is 10 amino acids long. The V gene's germline CDR1 is GTSNPN and CDR2 SVGIG (reference sequence). The CDR3 here is CAWSVFHPEF. CDR3 bases: TGTGCCTGGAGTGTTTTCCACCCCGAGTTT.

Worth noting for this clone: One junction end disagrees with the germline gene, perhaps due to a read error. The rearrangement uses TRBV7-7 and TRBJ2-5, with 10 bases matching TRBD1. There are 15 residues in the CDR3. Germline CDR1 and CDR2: SSHAT and FNYEAQ (reference sequence). CDR3 residues: CASSPLTGGSETQYF. CDR3 in DNA: TGTGCTAGCAGCCCCTTGACAGGGGGCTCGGAGACCCAGTACTTC. The full variable domain, its missing parts supplied by reference TRBV7-7 and TRBJ2-5, is GAGVSQSPRYKVTKRGQDVTLRCDPISSHATLYWYQQALGQGPEFLTYFNYEAQPDKSGLPSDRFSAERPEGSISTLTIQRTEQRDSAMYRCASSPLTGGSETQYFGPGTRLLVL.

CDR3 residues: CASSNGQGFVGYTF. Written as DNA, the CDR3 is TGTGCCAGCAGCAATGGTCAGGGCTTTGTTGGCTACACCTTC. This chain links TRBV5-4 with TRBJ1-2; D is perhaps TRBD1 (5 bases). V was pared by 4 bases and J by 7 bases, with 17 bases between. In germline, CDR1 is SGHNT, CDR2 YYREEE (reference sequence). The CDR3 consists of 14 residues.

This clone was seen just once. This chain connects TRBV19 to TRBJ2-7; D might be TRBD2 (5 bases). Germline V lookup: CDR1 LNHDA, CDR2 SQIVND (reference sequence). The V end lost 9 bases, the J end lost 4 bases, and 22 bases lay between the germline ends. The CDR3 is 15 residues long. The CDR3 region is CARVEGFRRSYEQYF. DNA for the CDR3: TGTGCCAGAGTAGAAGGCTTTAGGAGGTCGTACGAGCAGTACTTC.

V gene TRBV6-5 combines with J gene TRBJ1-3, with 7 bases that match TRBD1. This CDR3 spans 16 amino acids. The J segment lost 0 bases and the V segment lost 4 bases, leaving 6 bases of the junction unmatched. Germline CDR1 reads MNHEY; CDR2 reads SVGAGI. CDR3 sequence: CASSFAGQDSGNTIYF. The CDR3 DNA follows: TGTGCCAGCAGTTTCGCAGGACAGGACTCTGGAAACACCATATATTTT.

Comments on this clone: A junction boundary mismatches the germline segment, possibly from a read error. This chain uses TRBV4-1 with TRBJ2-7; 9 nucleotides line up with TRBD2. Per the germline V gene, CDR1 is MGHRA and CDR2 is YSYEKL. The CDR3 loop spans 15 amino acids. The chain's CDR3 is CASSSRGGRAYEQYF. CDR3 nucleotides: TGTGCCAGCAGCTCGCGGGGGGGCCGTGCCTACGAGCAGTACTTC.

This rearrangement joins TRBV5-6 to TRBJ2-7; D unclear. Germline CDR1 SGHDT, CDR2 YYEEEE. V dropped 0 bases and J dropped 2 bases, with 3 bases sitting between them. This CDR3 is built from 12 residues. CDR3 nucleotide sequence: TGTGCCAGCAGCTTGGCCGCCTACGAGCAGTACTTC. Its protein product is CASSLAAYEQYF.

This clone was seen a single time. The chain joins TRBV10-3 to TRBJ1-3; D remains unclear. Germline CDR1 is ENHRY and CDR2 is SYGVKD. Trimming removed 4 bases at V and 0 bases at J, with 16 bases between. CDR3 size: 17 residues. The CDR3 region has the DNA TGTGCCATCAGTGTTAGACGGCCAGAGCGCTCTGGAAACACCATATATTTT. Its translation is CAISVRRPERSGNTIYF.

The chain links TRBV19 to TRBJ2-6; a weak D match, TRBD2 (5 bases). Per germline, CDR1 LNHDA and CDR2 SQIVND (reference sequence). The CDR3 length is 16 residues. Trimming cost V 2 bases and J 1 base, with 9 bases left between them. The CDR3 here is CASSISEVSGANVLTF. The CDR3 nucleotides read TGTGCCAGTAGTATATCGGAGGTGTCTGGGGCCAACGTCCTGACTTTC.

The chain couples TRBV7-9 to TRBJ1-1, with 9 bases identical to TRBD1. Germline CDR1 is SEHNR and CDR2 is FQNEAQ (reference sequence). V lost 4 bases and J lost 1; bases outside the gene matches: 4. This CDR3 contains 15 residues. This CDR3 is CASSSYRGRNTEAFF. The DNA of the CDR3 is TGTGCCAGCAGCTCATACAGGGGGCGGAACACTGAAGCTTTCTTT. Supplemented by reference TRBV7-9 and TRBJ1-1, the full variable domain reads DTGVSQNPRHKITKRGQNVTFRCDPISEHNRLYWYRQTLGQGPEFLTYFQNEAQLEKSRLLSDRFSAERPKGSFSTLEIQRTEQGDSAMYLCASSSYRGRNTEAFFGQGTRLTVV.

This sequence joins TRBV27 and TRBJ1-1; D is uncertain. Germline lookup yields CDR1 MNHEY and CDR2 SMNVEV (reference sequence). V was pared by 3 bases and J by 4 bases, with 9 bases between. The CDR3 extends over 13 amino acids. CDR3 DNA sequence: TGTGCCAGCAGTTTTTCCGAGGGCACTGAAGCTTTCTTT. As protein: CASSFSEGTEAFF.

This chain connects TRBV29-1 to TRBJ1-2; D gene uncertain. The CDR3 is 12 amino acids. The germline gives CDR1 SQVTM, CDR2 ANQGSEA. V was clipped by 3 bases and J by 4 bases, with 9 bases between them. The DNA for the CDR3 is TGCAGCGTTGATTCACGGGGCTATGGCTACACCTTC. Translating gives CSVDSRGYGYTF.

The chain links TRBV6-4 to TRBJ1-1; TRBD1 is a possible D gene (6 bases). CDR3 size: 17 residues. Germline V CDR1 and CDR2: MRHNA, SNTAGT. V dropped 5 bases and J dropped 5 bases, with 24 bases sitting between them. As DNA, the CDR3 is TGTGCCAGCAGTTCGGTTTTTAACCAGGACAGCAAAACTGAAGCTTTCTTT. Its protein is CASSSVFNQDSKTEAFF.

J is TRBJ1-2 and V is TRBV6-5; 8 nucleotides match TRBD1. The CDR3 covers 14 residues. Looked up from germline, CDR1 is MNHEY and CDR2 is SVGAGI. V lost 5 bases to trimming and J lost 8 bases; unmatched junction nucleotides: 10. The DNA of the CDR3 is TGTGCCAGCAGTACACAGGGGGGGCGAAAAGGCTACACCTTC. Translation: CASSTQGGRKGYTF.

The rearrangement uses TRBV7-2 and TRBJ1-5; D is possibly TRBD1 (6 bases). The CDR3 runs 15 residues. V was pared by 5 bases and J by 3 bases, with 14 bases between. Germline CDR1 and CDR2: SGHTA and FQGNSA. CDR3 sequence (DNA): TGTGCCAGCAGCCCCGAGGACAGCTTCAATCAGCCCCAGCATTTT. Its protein product is CASSPEDSFNQPQHF.

This chain joins TRBV7-9 and TRBJ2-5; D unclear. V was clipped by 7 bases and J by 2 bases, with 11 bases between them. The CDR3 length is 13 residues. Germline V CDR1 and CDR2: SEHNR, FQNEAQ (reference sequence). The DNA of the CDR3 is TGTGCCAGCAACAAAACCCCTCAAGAGACCCAGTACTTC. Translation gives CASNKTPQETQYF.

A note on this clone: An end of the junction does not agree with germline; a read error may underlie this. The chain recombines TRBV12-5 with TRBJ1-5; D is ambiguous. Per the germline V gene, CDR1 is LGHNT and CDR2 is FRNRAP. The CDR3 is made up of 12 amino acids. In DNA, the CDR3 is TGTGCTAGTGGCTACCCCAGGAGGGAACCGAATTTT. Protein product: CASGYPRREPNF.

V and J are TRBV5-1 and TRBJ2-7; D may be TRBD2 (6 bases). V lost 4 bases to trimming and J lost 3 bases, with 17 bases between them. There are 15 residues in the CDR3. The V gene's germline CDR1 is SGHRS and CDR2 YFSETQ. For the CDR3, the DNA is TGCGCCAGCAGCGGTCGAGGTAGCGGACACTACGAGCAGTACTTC. Translating gives CASSGRGSGHYEQYF.

This clone was seen a few times. The rearrangement uses TRBV7-9 and TRBJ2-5, with 10 bases matching TRBD1. The J call is doubtful: the DNA matches TRBJ2-7 better. The CDR3 spans 14 residues. Germline assignment: CDR1 SEHNR and CDR2 FQNEAQ (reference sequence). The chain's CDR3 is CASRAGTGDYEQYF. The CDR3 DNA is TGTGCCAGCAGAGCCGGGACAGGGGACTACGAGCAGTACTTC.

The chain links TRBV19 to TRBJ1-1; tentative D call: TRBD1 (5 bases). The CDR3 has 14 residues. Germline V gene data show CDR1 as LNHDA and CDR2 as SQIVND (reference sequence). Trimming cost V 7 bases and J 1 base, with 13 bases left between them. The CDR3 region is CASNPAGSNTEAFF. The CDR3, as DNA: TGTGCCAGTAACCCCGCAGGGTCGAACACTGAAGCTTTCTTT.

This clone came up a few times. V gene TRBV1 combines with J gene TRBJ2-5; the table assigns TRBD2, which was not confirmed against the DNA. TRBV1 is reported as a pseudogene. The CDR3 contains 16 residues. The CDR3 spells CTSSPLAGGRQETQYF. In nucleotides, the CDR3 is TGCACCAGCAGCCCACTAGCGGGGGGCCGGCAAGAGACCCAGTACTTC.

The CDR3 protein is CASSRPPGGGSSYNSPLHF. Here the CDR3 DNA reads TGTGCCAGTAGTAGGCCCCCAGGCGGGGGGAGCTCCTATAATTCACCCCTCCACTTT. V is TRBV19 and J is TRBJ1-6; D may be TRBD1 (5 bases). The CDR3 has 19 amino acids. Per the germline V gene, CDR1 is LNHDA and CDR2 is SQIVND (reference sequence). V lost 4 bases, J lost 0 bases, and 19 bases lay in between.